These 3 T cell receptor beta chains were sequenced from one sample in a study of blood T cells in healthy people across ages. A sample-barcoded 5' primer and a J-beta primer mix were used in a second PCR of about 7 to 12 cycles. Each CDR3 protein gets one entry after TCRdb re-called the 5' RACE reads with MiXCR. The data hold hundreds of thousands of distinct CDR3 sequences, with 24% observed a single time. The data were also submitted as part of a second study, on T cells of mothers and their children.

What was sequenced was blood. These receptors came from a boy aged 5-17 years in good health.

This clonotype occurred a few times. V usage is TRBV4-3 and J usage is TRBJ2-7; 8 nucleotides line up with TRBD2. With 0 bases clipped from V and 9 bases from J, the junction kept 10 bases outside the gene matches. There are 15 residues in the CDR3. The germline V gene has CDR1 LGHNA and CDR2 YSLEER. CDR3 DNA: TGCGCCAGCAGCCAAGATCATAAGAGCGGGAGACGGCAGTACTTC. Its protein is CASSQDHKSGRRQYF.

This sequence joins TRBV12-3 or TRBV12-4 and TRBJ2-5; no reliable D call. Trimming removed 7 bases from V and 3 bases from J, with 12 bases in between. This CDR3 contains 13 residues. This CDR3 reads CASIDGQKETQYF. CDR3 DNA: TGTGCCAGCATCGACGGCCAGAAAGAGACCCAGTACTTC.

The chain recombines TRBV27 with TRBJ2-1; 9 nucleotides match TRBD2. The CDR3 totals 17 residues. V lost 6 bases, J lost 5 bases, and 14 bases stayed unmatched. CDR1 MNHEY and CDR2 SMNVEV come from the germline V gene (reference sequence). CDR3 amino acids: CASSLRGAGGLHNEQFF. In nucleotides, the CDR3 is TGTGCCAGCAGCCTGAGGGGGGCGGGGGGGCTTCACAATGAGCAGTTCTTC.